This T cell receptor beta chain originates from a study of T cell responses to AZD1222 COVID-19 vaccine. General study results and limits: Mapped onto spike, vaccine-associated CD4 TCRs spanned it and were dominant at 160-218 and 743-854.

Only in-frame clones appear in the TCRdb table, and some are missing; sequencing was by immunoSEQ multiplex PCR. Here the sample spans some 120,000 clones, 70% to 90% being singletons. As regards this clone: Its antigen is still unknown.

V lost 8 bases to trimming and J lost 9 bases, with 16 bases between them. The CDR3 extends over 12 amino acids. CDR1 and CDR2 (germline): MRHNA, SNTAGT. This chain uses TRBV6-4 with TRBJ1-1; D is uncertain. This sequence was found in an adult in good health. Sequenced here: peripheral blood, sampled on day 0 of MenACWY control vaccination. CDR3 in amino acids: CASGGSRRKAFF. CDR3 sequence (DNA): TGTGCCAGCGGTGGGTCCCGACGTAAAGCTTTCTTT.